This TCR beta chain stems from a study of graft-versus-host responses after intestinal transplantation. Study-level information: Every recipient had anti-thymocyte globulin induction and around 3 years of tacrolimus plus steroids.

Only in-frame clones appear in the TCRdb table, and some are missing; sequencing was by immunoSEQ multiplex PCR. The data hold about 120,000 clones, with approximately 92% observed a single time. Germline V lookup: CDR1 SQVTM, CDR2 ANQGSEA. This CDR3 has 15 residues. The V end was cut by 0 bases, the J end by 1 base, with 13 bases between. Notes on this clone: What it binds is not known.

V and J are TRBV29-1 and TRBJ2-7, with D perhaps assigned TRBD1 or TRBD2 (6 bases each). The sample in question was unstimulated CD4+ T cells sorted from spleen or lymph node cells, obtained before intestinal transplant. This receptor was identified in a human donor who received an intestinal transplant. The CDR3 spells CSVEDRGETSYEQYF. CDR3 sequence (DNA): TGCAGCGTTGAAGATAGGGGGGAGACGTCCTACGAGCAGTACTTC.